The entry below describes one T cell receptor (beta chain). Its antigen remains unidentified. No quality values exist for individual bases; no much larger clone is one base distant. For the CD8 naive samples, CD45RO-negative cells were positively selected for CCR7, yielding a CD45RA+CCR7+ population from which TemRA cells were excluded. Healthy HIV-negative adults with no recently reported acute infections or vaccinations were included as donors. Only Caucasian adults living in Nashville, Tennessee, USA were represented among the donors. Blood was obtained by leukapheresis, after which PBMCs were separated by Ficoll-Histopaque density gradient centrifugation and cryopreserved in liquid nitrogen vapor phase. Purity and quantity of every magnetically sorted T cell population were checked by analytical flow cytometry. From each sorted fraction, genomic DNA was isolated and quantified by UV absorbance on a Nanodrop 2000c.

TCR CDR3 regions were amplified from genomic DNA by multiplex PCR using the deep immunoSEQ assay. Extracted genomic DNA from each cell subset was spread evenly across all wells of several immunoSEQ 96-well plates, with each plate serving as a replicate. For sorted subsets, around 200 ng genomic DNA, equal to tens of thousands of T cell genomes, was loaded into each replicate PCR. Purified libraries were quantified with a Qubit 3.0 fluorometer, sized on a Bioanalyzer 2100, and re-quantified with the KAPA Library Quantification kit. A separate single-read 150-cycle Illumina NextSeq 550 flow cell was used to sequence each immunoSEQ 96-well plate. The authors' analysis ran thus. Because the immunoSEQ output held only junctional sequences and lacked quality scores, the filtering could not match the filtering applied to full-length reads. To assign V/J genes and CDR3, sequences were annotated using PyIR, a Python wrapper for IgBLAST v1.9, with IMGT germline references. Reads were filtered out if the reads had weak V/J assignments (E-value above 1e-6), no CDR3, stop codons, out-of-frame junctions, or ambiguous translated residues. V3J clonotypes were defined as sequences sharing an identical inferred V gene, J gene, and CDR3 amino acid sequence. To compute the percentage overlap between repertoires, the number of shared unique clonotypes was divided by the size of the smaller repertoire. Three approaches were used to assess repertoire richness: RTK rarefaction, the Chao1 estimator, and Recon v2.1 estimates of unobserved clonotypes. Generation probabilities were computed with OLGA for all TCRbeta clonotypes obtained by the gDNA method from a few donors. TCRdb carries this immuneACCESS record with in-frame sequences only. Its versions omit some clonotypes, under half of them owing to an unresolved V gene in the studies checked, with the rest unexplained. V and J calls and clone size come straight from that table; D and trimming were deduced from the DNA. For this sample there are 450,000 to 700,000 clones; just under 97% appear just once. The top ten clones comprise 0.095% to 0.12% of the sample.

The sample belongs to a study of shared clonotypes between healthy human individuals (dated by TCRdb to 2019 to 2021). At the level of the whole study: The cohort comprised two women and three men aged 18 to 49 years. Per donor, three plates each were used for CD4 naive and CD4 memory, two for CD8 naive, and one for CD8 memory. To estimate repertoire size and how much clonotype sharing occurs between individuals, the study deeply sequenced the blood TCR repertoires of five healthy adults. Different laboratories and diverse techniques were used to prepare libraries and sequence TCR repertoires, to increase sequencing depth and limit assay-specific biases. Between about 0.94 and 8.9 billion PBMCs per donor were obtained by leukapheresis. Study-wide findings and limitations: Naive subsets generally had larger estimated clonotype richness than memory subsets. Approximately 5% of naive CD4, more than 3% of naive CD8, about 2.5% of memory CD4, and roughly 0.4% of memory CD8 clonotypes were shared across a few donors. Pairwise subsampling led to the expectation that sequencing depth would affect the degree of clonotype sharing among donors. Sampling was limited to blood, and TCR repertoires in tissue likely differ from TCR repertoires in blood. Compared with non-shared clonotypes, the clonotypes found in all four sorted-subset donors had higher generation probabilities. The small number of donors limited the genetic and exposure-history diversity represented. Even with the large sequencing depth, rarefaction of the sorted-subset datasets indicated that sequencing was incomplete.

CDR1 MNHEY and CDR2 SMNVEV were looked up in the germline V gene (reference sequence). V is reduced by 8 bases and J by 13 bases, leaving a spacing of 15 bases between them. The CDR3 measures 12 amino acids from cysteine to phenylalanine. Solely the CDR3 DNA is kept, with 36 bases framed from the first base. The clonotype was recovered from a woman in her twenties or thirties in good health. The chain links TRBV27 with TRBJ1-6; matching of 5 bases hints at TRBD1 as the D gene. The sequenced material came from naive CD8+ T cells sorted from blood. According to the study, the label for this sample's cell subset or site signals: CD45RA+CCR7+. The CDR3 region: CASGLQGRPLHF. At the DNA level, the sequence is TGTGCCAGCGGACTCCAGGGAAGGCCCCTCCACTTT.